This TCR beta chain was obtained from a study of shared clonotypes between healthy human individuals. In the study overall: There were three CD4 naive, three CD4 memory, two CD8 naive and one CD8 memory plates per donor.

Only in-frame clones appear in the TCRdb table, and some are missing; sequencing was by immunoSEQ multiplex PCR. The repertoire consists of about 1.5 million clones, with roughly 96% occurring once and the leading ten covering roughly 1.2%. J gave up 1 base and V 3 bases, and 8 bases lay outside the gene matches. The CDR3 spans 17 residues. Germline V CDR1 and CDR2: SGDLS, YYNGEE. This clone was seen once. This clonotype was obtained from a man aged 25-45 years in good health. The rearrangement joins TRBV9 to TRBJ2-5, with TRBD2 matching 11 bases. Sequencing was carried out using naive CD4+ T cells sorted from blood. The sample's subset: CD45RA+ positively selected. As DNA, the CDR3 is TGTGCCAGCAGCGGGTATACCGGGACTAGCGGCCAAGAGACCCAGTACTTC. Protein: CASSGYTGTSGQETQYF.